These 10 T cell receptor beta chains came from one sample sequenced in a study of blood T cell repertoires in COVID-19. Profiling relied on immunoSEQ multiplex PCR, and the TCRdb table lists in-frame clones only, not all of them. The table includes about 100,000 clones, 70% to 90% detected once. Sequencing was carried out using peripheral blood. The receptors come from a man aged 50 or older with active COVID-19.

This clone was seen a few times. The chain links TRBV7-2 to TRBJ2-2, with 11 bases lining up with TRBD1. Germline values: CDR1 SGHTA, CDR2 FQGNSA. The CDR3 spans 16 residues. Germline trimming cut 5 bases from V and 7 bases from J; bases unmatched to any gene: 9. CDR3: CASSTGTGGRSGELFF. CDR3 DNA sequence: TGTGCCAGCAGCACCGGGACAGGGGGACGGAGCGGGGAGCTGTTTTTT.

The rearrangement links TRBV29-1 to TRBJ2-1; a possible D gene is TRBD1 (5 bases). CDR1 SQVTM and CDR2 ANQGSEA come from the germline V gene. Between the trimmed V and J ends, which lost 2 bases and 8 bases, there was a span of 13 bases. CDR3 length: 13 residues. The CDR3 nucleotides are TGCAGCGTTGAACGGCCAGGGAAATATGAGCAGTTCTTC. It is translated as CSVERPGKYEQFF.

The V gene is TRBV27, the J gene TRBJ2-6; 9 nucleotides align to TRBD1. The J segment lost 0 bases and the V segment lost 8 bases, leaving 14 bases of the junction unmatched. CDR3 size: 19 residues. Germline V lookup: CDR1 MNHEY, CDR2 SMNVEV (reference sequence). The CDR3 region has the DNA TGTGCCAGCGCGCGAGAGGGGGACAGGGTTGTCTCTGGGGCCAACGTCCTGACTTTC. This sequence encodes CASAREGDRVVSGANVLTF.

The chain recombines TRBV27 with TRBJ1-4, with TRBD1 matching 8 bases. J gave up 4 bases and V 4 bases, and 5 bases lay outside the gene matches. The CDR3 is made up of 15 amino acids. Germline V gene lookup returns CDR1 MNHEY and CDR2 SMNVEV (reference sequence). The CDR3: CASSSRDRYNEKLFF. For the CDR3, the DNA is TGTGCCAGCAGTTCCCGGGACAGGTATAATGAAAAACTGTTTTTT.

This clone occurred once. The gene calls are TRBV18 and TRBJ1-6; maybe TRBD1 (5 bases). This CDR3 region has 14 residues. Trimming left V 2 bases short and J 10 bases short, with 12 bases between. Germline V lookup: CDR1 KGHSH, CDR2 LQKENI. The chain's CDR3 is CASSPEGVSSPLHF. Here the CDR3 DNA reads TGTGCCAGCTCACCAGAAGGGGTAAGCTCACCCCTCCACTTT. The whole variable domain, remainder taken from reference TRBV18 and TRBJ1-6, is NAGVMQNPRHLVRRRGQEARLRCSPMKGHSHVYWYRQLPEEGLKFMVYLQKENIIDESGMPKERFSAEFPKEGPSILRIQQVVRGDSAAYFCASSPEGVSSPLHFGNGTRLTVT.

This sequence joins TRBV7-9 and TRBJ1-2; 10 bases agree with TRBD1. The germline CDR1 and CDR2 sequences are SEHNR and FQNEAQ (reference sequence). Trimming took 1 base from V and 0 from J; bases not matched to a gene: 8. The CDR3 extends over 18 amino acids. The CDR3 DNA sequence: TGTGCCAGCAGCTTAGGGGACGCCGGGACAGGGGCTAACTATGGCTACACCTTC. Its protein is CASSLGDAGTGANYGYTF.

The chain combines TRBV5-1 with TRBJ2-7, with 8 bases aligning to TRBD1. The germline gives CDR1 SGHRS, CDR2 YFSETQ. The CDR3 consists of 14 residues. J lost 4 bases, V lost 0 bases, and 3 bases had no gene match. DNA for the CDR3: TGCGCCAGCAGCTTGGAGGGACAGGAGTACGAGCAGTACTTC. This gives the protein CASSLEGQEYEQYF.

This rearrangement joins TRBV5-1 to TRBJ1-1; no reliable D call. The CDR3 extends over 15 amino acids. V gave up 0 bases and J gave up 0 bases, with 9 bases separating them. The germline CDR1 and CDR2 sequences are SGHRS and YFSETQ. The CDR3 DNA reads TGCGCCAGCAGCTTGGGCTCTGACTTGAACACTGAAGCTTTCTTT. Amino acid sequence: CASSLGSDLNTEAFF.

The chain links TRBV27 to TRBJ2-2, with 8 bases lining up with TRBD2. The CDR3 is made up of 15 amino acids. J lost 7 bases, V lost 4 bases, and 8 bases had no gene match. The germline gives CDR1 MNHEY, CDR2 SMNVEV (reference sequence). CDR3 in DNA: TGTGCCAGCAGTTCCCGCGGGGGGCGTAGCGGGGAGCTGTTTTTT. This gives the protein CASSSRGGRSGELFF.

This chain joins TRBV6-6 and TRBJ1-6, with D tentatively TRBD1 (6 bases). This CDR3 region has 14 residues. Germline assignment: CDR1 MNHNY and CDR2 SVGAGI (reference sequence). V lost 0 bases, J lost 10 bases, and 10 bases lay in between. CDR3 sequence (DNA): TGTGCCAGCAGTTACTCTCCAGGGGTCTCACCCCTCCACTTT. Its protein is CASSYSPGVSPLHF.